This TCR beta chain appears in the sequencing data of a study of cytomegalovirus exposure and HLA in healthy donors. Findings and limits, study-wide: According to the study, 150 to 200 TCR beta chains were cytomegalovirus-associated.

In the PCR, 60 Vbeta and 13 Jbeta primers were used. The table came from immunoSEQ multiplex PCR; TCRdb's copy has only in-frame clones and leaves some out. The repertoire table contains about 49,000 clones. The germline gives CDR1 LNHDA, CDR2 SQIVND (reference sequence). V shed 5 bases, J shed 6 bases, and the junction held 7 bases outside the gene matches. This CDR3 has 16 residues. With respect to this clone: Its antigen remains unidentified.

The receptor's source is a man aged 18 to 30 in good health and CMV-seropositive. This sequence joins TRBV19 and TRBJ2-1; 13 bases align to TRBD2. Material: PBMCs. CDR3 sequence: CASSGGLAGVFNEQFF. Written as DNA, the CDR3 is TGTGCCAGTAGTGGTGGACTAGCGGGAGTATTCAATGAGCAGTTCTTC. The full variable domain, with the rest looked up from reference TRBV19 and TRBJ2-1, is DGGITQSPKYLFRKEGQNVTLSCEQNLNHDAMYWYRQDPGQGLRLIYYSQIVNDFQKGDIAEGYSVSREKKESFPLTVTSAQKNPTAFYLCASSGGLAGVFNEQFFGPGTRLTVL.